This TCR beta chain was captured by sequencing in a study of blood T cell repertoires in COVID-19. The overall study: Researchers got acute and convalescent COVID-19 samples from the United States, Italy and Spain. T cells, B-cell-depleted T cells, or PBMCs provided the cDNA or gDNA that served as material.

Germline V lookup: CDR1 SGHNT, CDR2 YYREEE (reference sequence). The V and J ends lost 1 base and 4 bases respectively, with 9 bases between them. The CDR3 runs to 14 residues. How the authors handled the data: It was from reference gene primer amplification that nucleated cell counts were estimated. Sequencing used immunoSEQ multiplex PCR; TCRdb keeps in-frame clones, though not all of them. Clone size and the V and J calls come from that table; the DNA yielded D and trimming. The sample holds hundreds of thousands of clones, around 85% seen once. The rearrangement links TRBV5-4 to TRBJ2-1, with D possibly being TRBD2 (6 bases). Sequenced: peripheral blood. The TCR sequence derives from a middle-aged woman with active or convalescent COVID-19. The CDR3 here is CASSLKGGYNEQFF. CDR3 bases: TGTGCCAGCAGCTTGAAGGGAGGTTACAATGAGCAGTTCTTC.